This is a list of T cell receptor beta chains from one sample in a study of blood T cell repertoires in COVID-19. Assay: immunoSEQ multiplex PCR; the TCRdb copy retains only in-frame clones and omits some. Of approximately 120,000 clones listed, 81% are singletons. Source material: peripheral blood. The receptors stem from a human donor in a cohort sampled during active COVID-19. Each CDR3 is given with its conserved first and last residue. A D gene is named only where the DNA matches it firmly. The size entry is marked missing in some rows and otherwise reads once, few, many or a size class.

J gene,clone size,V gene,D gene,CDR3 DNA,CDR3 protein
TRBJ2-7,-,TRBV30,TRBD1,TGTGCCTGGAAGGCGACAGGGGGCAACGAGCAGTACTTC,CAWKATGGNEQYF
TRBJ1-4,-,TRBV7-9,-,TGTGCCAGCAGCTTACAGGTTGGCCCAACTAATGAAAAACTGTTTTTT,CASSLQVGPTNEKLFF
TRBJ2-6,-,TRBV10-3,-,TGTGCCAGCTATGGACTGCGCTCTGGGGCCAACGTCCTGACTTTC,CASYGLRSGANVLTF
TRBJ1-2,few,TRBV27,-,TGTGCCAGCAGCAAAAAAGGACAAAACTATGGCTACACCTTC,CASSKKGQNYGYTF
TRBJ2-5,-,TRBV15,TRBD1,TGTGCCACCAGCTCCGAAAGACAGGGGGAAAGGGGGACCCAGTACTTC,CATSSERQGERGTQYF
TRBJ2-7,-,TRBV10-3,TRBD1,TGTGCCATCGAAGGACAGGGGGCGGCCGAGCAGTACTTC,CAIEGQGAAEQYF
TRBJ2-5,few,TRBV5-1,-,TGCGCCAGCAGCTTGGCCGTTGGCGGAGAGACCCAGTACTTC,CASSLAVGGETQYF
TRBJ1-5,-,TRBV6-6,-,TGTGCCAGCACGGGGGATTTTAGCAATCAGCCCCAGCATTTT,CASTGDFSNQPQHF
TRBJ1-4,-,TRBV19,-,TGTGCCAGTAGTACCCTGGGAGGAAGGGACGAAAAACTGTTTTTT,CASSTLGGRDEKLFF
TRBJ1-2,-,TRBV19,TRBD1,TGTGCCAGTAGTGCCGGGACAGGGACCTTCTATGGCTACACCTTC,CASSAGTGTFYGYTF
TRBJ1-1,-,TRBV30,-,TGTGCCTGGAGAGGCGGCAGAAACACTGAAGCTTTCTTT,CAWRGGRNTEAFF
TRBJ2-7,medium-sized,TRBV19,TRBD1,TGTGCCAGTAGTGCCTCCGGGACAGGGTTCGACGAGCAGTACTTC,CASSASGTGFDEQYF
TRBJ1-5,few,TRBV5-8,-,TGTGCCAGCAGCTTCCGAGATCAGCCCCAGCATTTT,CASSFRDQPQHF
TRBJ2-7,-,TRBV5-1,TRBD1,TGCGCCAGCAGCTCGGTGTGGACAGGGGAATCCTACGAGCAGTACTTC,CASSSVWTGESYEQYF
TRBJ2-1,-,TRBV7-2,TRBD2,TGTGCCAGCACAGCTAGCGGGAGTGGCAATGAGCAGTTCTTC,CASTASGSGNEQFF
TRBJ1-2,-,TRBV6-4,TRBD1,TGTGCCAGCAGTGACTATCGAATAAAACAGGGGGCAAGATCGGGTGGCTACACCTTC,CASSDYRIKQGARSGGYTF
TRBJ1-5,few,TRBV11-2,TRBD1,TGTGCCAGCAGCTTGACAGGGGGTAGCAATCAGCCCCAGCATTTT,CASSLTGGSNQPQHF
TRBJ1-2,-,TRBV30,-,TGTGCCTGGAGTTTGACAGGCTACTATGGCTACACCTTC,CAWSLTGYYGYTF
TRBJ2-3,-,TRBV5-4,-,TGTGCCAGCAGCTTGGTCGGGGAGACAGATACGCAGTATTTT,CASSLVGETDTQYF
TRBJ2-5,-,TRBV7-3,TRBD2,TGTGCCAGCAGCTTATATAGCGGGGGCCAAGAGACCCAGTACTTC,CASSLYSGGQETQYF
TRBJ2-7,once,TRBV18,-,TGTGCCAGCTCACTGACTGTTACCGGGTCGAGCTCCTACGAGCAGTACTTC,CASSLTVTGSSSYEQYF
TRBJ1-1,once,TRBV7-9,-,TGTGCCAGCAGCTCCAGAGGGGGTGAGAGAAACACTGAAGCTTTCTTT,CASSSRGGERNTEAFF
TRBJ2-3,once,TRBV9,TRBD1,TGTGCCAGCAGCGTCGACAGGGTCAGGATCGCGGGCACAGATACGCAGTATTTT,CASSVDRVRIAGTDTQYF
TRBJ1-1,-,TRBV7-9,-,TGTGCCAGCAGCTTAGGGGGTACGGGGGCTTTCTTT,CASSLGGTGAFF
TRBJ1-3,-,TRBV5-4,TRBD1,TGTGCCAGCAGCCTACAGGGGTCTCCGGGAAACACCATATATTTT,CASSLQGSPGNTIYF